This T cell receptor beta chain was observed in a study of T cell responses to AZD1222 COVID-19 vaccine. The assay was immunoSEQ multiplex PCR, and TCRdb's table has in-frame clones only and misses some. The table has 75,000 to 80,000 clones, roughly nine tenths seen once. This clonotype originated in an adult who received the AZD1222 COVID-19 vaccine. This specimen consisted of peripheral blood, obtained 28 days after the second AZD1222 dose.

CDR3 bases: TGCGCCAGCGCCGGTGAGAGCTCCTATAATTCACCCCTCCACTTT. Translated, it gives CASAGESSYNSPLHF. The V and J genes are TRBV5-1 and TRBJ1-6; D gene uncertain. Trimming pared 7 bases from V and 0 bases from J, leaving 11 bases between. This CDR3 comprises 15 residues. The germline V gene has CDR1 SGHRS and CDR2 YFSETQ.